The 7 T cell receptor beta chains below were found in one sample sequenced in a study of CD8+ T cells in alopecia areata. cDNA prepared by RNA extraction and subsequent reverse transcription served as the template for sequencing. This table comes from immunoSEQ multiplex PCR, and its TCRdb copy is limited to in-frame clones, with some not included. This table holds approximately 180,000 clones, 50% to 70% found once. This sample comprised CD4+ T cells sorted from blood, obtained at week 0. These receptors came from a human donor with alopecia areata.

The V gene is TRBV30, the J gene TRBJ2-7; the D gene is possibly TRBD1 (5 bases). The V end was cut by 0 bases, the J end by 9 bases, with 12 bases between. This CDR3 region has 12 residues. Per germline, CDR1 GTSNPN and CDR2 SVGIG (reference sequence). The CDR3 nucleotides read TGTGCCTGGAGTGTTCAGGGTAAGGTGCAGTACTTC. Protein product: CAWSVQGKVQYF.

The chain uses TRBV7-2 and TRBJ1-6; possibly TRBD1 for D (5 bases). Between the trimmed V and J ends, which lost 6 bases and 7 bases, there was a span of 13 bases. The CDR3 is 14 residues long. Germline V gene data show CDR1 as SGHTA and CDR2 as FQGNSA. As DNA, the CDR3 is TGTGCCAGCAGTCAGGGTTTTGGGAATTCACCCCTCCACTTT. It is translated as CASSQGFGNSPLHF.

The chain has TRBV2 and TRBJ1-4; D is possibly TRBD1 (5 bases). V dropped 5 bases and J dropped 10 bases, with 17 bases sitting between them. The germline CDR1 and CDR2 sequences are SNHLY and FYNNEI. The CDR3 covers 14 residues. The CDR3 here is CASSRDGFEGKLFF. DNA for the CDR3: TGTGCCAGCAGTAGGGACGGATTTGAAGGAAAACTGTTTTTT.

This clone showed up just a few times. The chain recombines TRBV7-2 with TRBJ2-7; no reliable D call. Trimming left V 6 bases short and J 4 bases short, with 10 bases between. Germline V gene data show CDR1 as SGHTA and CDR2 as FQGNSA. This CDR3 has 12 residues. CDR3 amino acids: CASRTSTYEQYF. CDR3 in DNA: TGTGCCAGCAGGACATCAACGTACGAGCAGTACTTC. The whole variable domain, filled in from reference TRBV7-2 and TRBJ2-7, reads GAGVSQSPSNKVTEKGKDVELRCDPISGHTALYWYRQSLGQGLEFLIYFQGNSAPDKSGLPSDRFSAERTGGSVSTLTIQRTQQEDSAVYLCASRTSTYEQYFGPGTRLTVT.

This clone has just a few counts. The rearrangement links TRBV5-6 to TRBJ2-6; TRBD1 might be the D (5 bases). Germline loops: CDR1 SGHDT, CDR2 YYEEEE. The CDR3 extends over 17 amino acids. The germline V and J ends were trimmed by 4 bases and 0 bases, with 14 bases remaining between them. The CDR3 protein is CASSPTDFISGANVLTF. The CDR3 DNA reads TGTGCCAGCAGCCCGACAGATTTTATCTCTGGGGCCAACGTCCTGACTTTC.

This clone showed up just once. The genes are TRBV4-3 and TRBJ2-5; D is possibly TRBD1 (5 bases). This CDR3 is 13 amino acids long. Germline loops: CDR1 LGHNA, CDR2 YSLEER. V was pared by 4 bases and J by 5 bases, with 11 bases between. The CDR3 nucleotides read TGCGCCAGCAGCCCATCAGGGCGGGAGACCCAGTACTTC. It encodes CASSPSGRETQYF.

The V gene is TRBV15, the J gene TRBJ1-3, with 7 bases aligning to TRBD1. With V trimmed by 0 bases and J by 7 bases, 9 bases remained unmatched. The germline gives CDR1 LNHNV, CDR2 YYDKDF (reference sequence). The CDR3 has 16 residues. CDR3 amino acids: CATSRDVGQEGNTIYF. CDR3 DNA sequence: TGTGCCACCAGCAGAGATGTAGGACAGGAAGGCAACACCATATATTTT.